This T cell receptor (beta chain) originates from a study of blood T cell repertoires in COVID-19. Generated by immunoSEQ multiplex PCR, the TCRdb table keeps only in-frame clones and is missing some. Of over 150,000 clones in the sample, approximately 88% were seen once. This CDR3 contains 11 residues. Deletions cut 5 bases from V and 8 bases from J, with 9 bases between. Germline CDR1 and CDR2: DFQATT and SNEGSKA (reference sequence). The V and J genes are TRBV20-1 and TRBJ1-4, with D perhaps TRBD1 (5 bases). This sequence was found in a woman aged 80 or older with active or convalescent COVID-19. Sequencing was performed on peripheral blood. The CDR3 sequence: CSAGGGEKLFF. CDR3 nucleotide sequence: TGCAGTGCTGGGGGGGGAGAAAAACTGTTTTTT.